This is a list of T cell receptor beta chains from one sample in a study of blood T cell repertoires in COVID-19. Data came from immunoSEQ multiplex PCR; TCRdb stores just in-frame clones and leaves some out. The data show around 300,000 clones, 90% seen once. Sequencing used peripheral blood. The receptor source for this set is a woman aged 25 to 45 with COVID-19, enrolled during active disease. Both conserved end residues are part of each CDR3. The D gene is left open where the match is weak. Not every row has a clone size; where given, it reads once, few, many or a size class.

J gene | D gene | clone size | V gene | CDR3 protein | CDR3 DNA
TRBJ2-1 | TRBD2 | - | TRBV28 | CASSLRRLAGGPHEQFF | TGTGCCAGCAGTTTAAGGAGACTAGCGGGAGGCCCCCATGAGCAGTTCTTC
TRBJ1-5 | TRBD1 | once | TRBV5-1 | CASSPGQGQPQHF | TGCGCCAGCAGCCCCGGACAGGGCCAGCCCCAGCATTTT
TRBJ1-1 | - | - | TRBV5-5 | CASRALMNTEAFF | TGTGCCAGCAGAGCCCTCATGAACACTGAAGCTTTCTTT
TRBJ2-7 | - | - | TRBV9 | CASSVRAYPYEQYF | TGTGCCAGCAGCGTAAGAGCGTATCCCTACGAGCAGTACTTC
TRBJ1-1 | - | - | TRBV27 | CASSFRGGWGNTEAFF | TGTGCCAGCAGTTTCCGAGGGGGATGGGGAAACACTGAAGCTTTCTTT
TRBJ1-5 | TRBD1 | once | TRBV6-2/TRBV6-3 | CASSLDRAQPQHF | TGTGCCAGCAGCCTCGACAGGGCTCAGCCCCAGCATTTT
TRBJ2-7 | TRBD1 | - | TRBV2 | CASSETGSPYEQYF | TGTGCCAGCAGTGAGACAGGGTCCCCCTACGAGCAGTACTTC
TRBJ2-3 | - | - | TRBV10-3 | CAITDSERADTQYF | TGTGCCATCACCGACAGTGAGCGCGCAGATACGCAGTATTTT
TRBJ2-4 | TRBD1 | - | TRBV5-1 | CASSRDRGNIQYF | TGCGCCAGCAGCCGCGACAGGGGAAACATTCAGTACTTC
TRBJ2-7 | TRBD1 | - | TRBV27 | CASSHLVGTAYEQYF | TGTGCCAGCAGCCACCTTGTTGGGACAGCCTACGAGCAGTACTTC
TRBJ1-4 | - | - | TRBV14 | CASSQEVRGKLFF | TGTGCCAGCAGCCAAGAAGTAAGGGGGAAACTGTTTTTT
TRBJ2-3 | TRBD2 | - | TRBV7-8 | CASSRRPGLAGARDTQYF | TGTGCCAGCAGCCGGCGTCCGGGACTAGCGGGAGCGAGGGATACGCAGTATTTT
TRBJ2-7 | - | - | TRBV11-2 | CASTSNRSPKYEQYF | TGTGCCAGCACCTCAAACAGATCTCCTAAGTACGAGCAGTACTTC
TRBJ1-5 | - | - | TRBV6-5 | CASTPLPGSNQPQHF | TGTGCCAGCACTCCGCTTCCCGGTAGCAATCAGCCCCAGCATTTT
TRBJ2-7 | TRBD2 | - | TRBV25-1 | CASRGTSGGLAAPYEQYF | TGTGCCAGCCGGGGGACGTCTGGTGGGCTAGCGGCCCCCTACGAGCAGTACTTC
TRBJ1-2 | TRBD1 | - | TRBV5-1 | CASSLDRDYGYTF | TGCGCCAGCAGCCTCGACAGGGACTATGGCTACACCTTC
TRBJ1-2 | - | once | TRBV2 | CATKAPGVHGYTF | TGTGCCACCAAGGCCCCAGGGGTCCATGGCTACACCTTC
TRBJ1-5 | - | - | TRBV5-6 | CASSQTGTTNQPQHF | TGTGCCAGCAGCCAAACCGGGACAACTAATCAGCCCCAGCATTTT
TRBJ1-1 | - | - | TRBV2 | CASRWTEDTEAFF | TGTGCCAGCCGATGGACAGAAGACACTGAAGCTTTCTTT
TRBJ1-1 | - | - | TRBV30 | CAWSVGGTLMNTEAFF | TGTGCCTGGAGTGTCGGGGGTACATTGATGAACACTGAAGCTTTCTTT
TRBJ2-7 | TRBD1 | - | TRBV30 | CAWSLGQGSYEQYF | TGTGCCTGGAGTCTCGGACAGGGTTCCTACGAGCAGTACTTC
TRBJ1-5 | TRBD1 | - | TRBV19 | CASGRGKTGMSNQPQHF | TGTGCCAGTGGCCGGGGTAAGACAGGGATGAGCAATCAGCCCCAGCATTTT
TRBJ2-7 | - | - | TRBV2 | CASRPRTYEQYF | TGTGCCAGCAGACCGAGGACCTACGAGCAGTACTTC
TRBJ1-1 | - | - | TRBV27 | CASSLSGDTEAFF | TGTGCCAGCAGTTTATCAGGGGACACTGAAGCTTTCTTT